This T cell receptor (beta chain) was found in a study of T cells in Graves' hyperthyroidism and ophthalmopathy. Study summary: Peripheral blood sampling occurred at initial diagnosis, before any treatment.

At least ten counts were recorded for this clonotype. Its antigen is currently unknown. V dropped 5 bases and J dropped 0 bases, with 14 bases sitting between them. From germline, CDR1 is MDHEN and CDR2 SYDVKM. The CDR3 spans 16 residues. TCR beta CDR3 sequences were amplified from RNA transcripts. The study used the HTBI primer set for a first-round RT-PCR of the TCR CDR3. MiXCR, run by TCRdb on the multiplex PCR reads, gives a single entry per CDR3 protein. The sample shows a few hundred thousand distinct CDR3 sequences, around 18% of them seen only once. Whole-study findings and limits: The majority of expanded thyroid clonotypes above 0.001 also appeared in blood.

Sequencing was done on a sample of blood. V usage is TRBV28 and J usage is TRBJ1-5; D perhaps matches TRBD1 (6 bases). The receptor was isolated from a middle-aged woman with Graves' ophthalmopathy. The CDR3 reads CASSLDRFYSNQPQHF. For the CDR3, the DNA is TGTGCCAGCAGTCTGGACAGATTTTATAGCAATCAGCCCCAGCATTTT.